This entry lists 31 T cell receptor beta chains sequenced from one sample in a study of CD8 T cells in Susac syndrome. The RNA input was about 0.5 to 1 ug, and it was reverse transcribed with random hexamers. One entry per CDR3 protein, called by TCRdb with MiXCR from the immunoSEQ multiplex PCR reads. The table has fewer than 150,000 distinct CDR3 sequences, around 91% seen once; the top ten hold about 0.23%. The sequencing sample was made of CD8+ T cells from PBMCs. All receptors derive from a human donor with multiple sclerosis.

The gene calls are TRBV5-1 and TRBJ2-7; 12 bases fit TRBD2. Germline V CDR1 and CDR2: SGHRS, YFSETQ. The trim removed 4 bases at V and 1 base at J, leaving 6 bases unmatched. The CDR3 covers 16 residues. DNA for the CDR3: TGCGCCAGCAGCACCGGACTAGCGGGGACTTCCTACGAGCAGTACTTC. Encoded protein: CASSTGLAGTSYEQYF.

V is TRBV7-9 and J is TRBJ1-2, with D unresolved. Germline V CDR1 and CDR2: SEHNR, FQNEAQ (reference sequence). The ends were cut back, 5 bases at V and 5 bases at J, with 15 bases in the middle. The CDR3 loop spans 14 amino acids. CDR3 residues: CASSPLGPTYGYTF. The DNA of the CDR3 is TGTGCCAGCAGCCCACTTGGTCCGACTTATGGCTACACCTTC.

CDR3 sequence: CASSLEASGRNNEQFF. The CDR3 DNA is TGCGCCAGCAGCTTGGAGGCTAGCGGGCGAAACAATGAGCAGTTCTTC. This sequence joins TRBV5-1 and TRBJ2-1; 8 bases fit TRBD2. V lost 0 bases to trimming and J lost 5 bases; unmatched junction nucleotides: 7. The length of the CDR3 is 16 residues. Germline CDR1 is SGHRS and CDR2 is YFSETQ.

The chain joins TRBV27 to TRBJ2-7, with D uncertain. Germline V lookup: CDR1 MNHEY, CDR2 SMNVEV (reference sequence). This CDR3 region has 11 residues. Trimming left V 5 bases short and J 7 bases short, with 9 bases between. CDR3 amino acids: CASSHFEEQYF. CDR3 DNA sequence: TGTGCCAGCAGTCATTTCGAAGAGCAGTACTTC.

This chain links TRBV11-2 with TRBJ2-1; D is ambiguous. Germline V gives CDR1 SGHAT, CDR2 FQNNGV. CDR3 length: 16 residues. The V end lost 4 bases, the J end lost 4 bases, and 17 bases lay between the germline ends. In DNA, the CDR3 is TGTGCCAGCAGCTCTCCTTCTAACCGAAAATACAATGAGCAGTTCTTC. It encodes CASSSPSNRKYNEQFF. Full variable domain (outside the CDR3, taken from reference TRBV11-2 and TRBJ2-1): EAGVAQSPRYKIIEKRQSVAFWCNPISGHATLYWYQQILGQGPKLLIQFQNNGVVDDSQLPKDRFSAERLKGVDSTLKIQPAKLEDSAVYLCASSSPSNRKYNEQFFGPGTRLTVL.

J is TRBJ1-2 and V is TRBV4-1, with unresolved D. V dropped 1 base and J dropped 1 base, with 7 bases sitting between them. CDR3 length equals 14 residues. Germline loops: CDR1 MGHRA, CDR2 YSYEKL. For the CDR3, the DNA is TGCGCCAGCAGCCAAGTAGCTAATAACTATGGCTACACCTTC. Translated: CASSQVANNYGYTF.

The V and J genes are TRBV20-1 and TRBJ2-1, with 8 bases matching TRBD1. Germline V gene data show CDR1 as DFQATT and CDR2 as SNEGSKA (reference sequence). The CDR3 is 14 amino acids. The CDR3 here is CSIDRGRSYNEQFF. As DNA, the CDR3 is TGCAGCATCGACAGGGGACGGTCCTACAATGAGCAGTTCTTC.

This chain connects TRBV7-8 to TRBJ2-5; TRBD1 might be the D (6 bases). CDR3 length: 17 amino acids. V was cut by 1 base and J by 5 bases, with 20 bases left in between. CDR1 and CDR2 (germline): SGHVS, FQNEAQ. Written as DNA, the CDR3 is TGTGCCAGCAGCTTAGTTCCGGCCGGCCCAGGGGTCGAGACCCAGTACTTC. Protein: CASSLVPAGPGVETQYF.

This chain connects TRBV9 to TRBJ2-1, with TRBD2 matching 8 bases. The germline gives CDR1 SGDLS, CDR2 YYNGEE. The CDR3 runs to 15 residues. V lost 0 bases to trimming and J lost 9 bases; unmatched junction nucleotides: 8. The DNA of the CDR3 is TGTGCCAGCAGCGTAGATGTGACTAGCGAGGGTGAGCAGTTCTTC. It specifies CASSVDVTSEGEQFF. Full variable domain (rest looked up from reference TRBV9 and TRBJ2-1): DSGVTQTPKHLITATGQRVTLRCSPRSGDLSVYWYQQSLDQGLQFLIQYYNGEERAKGNILERFSAQQFPDLHSELNLSSLELGDSALYFCASSVDVTSEGEQFFGPGTRLTVL.

The chain uses TRBV19 and TRBJ2-7, with 10 bases matching TRBD1. The CDR3 covers 14 residues. Per germline, CDR1 LNHDA and CDR2 SQIVND (reference sequence). V lost 10 bases, J lost 6 bases, and 12 bases stayed unmatched. Here the CDR3 reads CATASTGGNSEQYF. CDR3 sequence (DNA): TGTGCCACCGCCTCGACAGGGGGCAATAGCGAGCAGTACTTC.

The chain employs TRBV5-6 and TRBJ2-7; no clear D gene. This CDR3 spans 13 amino acids. Germline V gene lookup returns CDR1 SGHDT and CDR2 YYEEEE. V gave up 5 bases and J gave up 3 bases, with 12 bases separating them. CDR3 in DNA: TGTGCCAGCAGTGTCTGGGCTAGCTACGAGCAGTACTTC. Its translation is CASSVWASYEQYF.

The chain combines TRBV30 with TRBJ1-1; D might be TRBD1 (6 bases). V shed 4 bases and J shed 3 bases, with 12 bases lying between them. The CDR3 has 13 residues. Germline V CDR1 and CDR2: GTSNPN, SVGIG (reference sequence). CDR3 DNA sequence: TGTGCCTGGAACACAGGGCTGGACACTGAAGCTTTCTTT. Translating gives CAWNTGLDTEAFF.

The V and J genes are TRBV27 and TRBJ2-2, with D uncertain. The CDR3 contains 14 residues. Germline CDR1 MNHEY, CDR2 SMNVEV (reference sequence). Between the trimmed V and J ends, which lost 2 bases and 2 bases, there was a span of 6 bases. CDR3 in amino acids: CASSLNGNTGELFF. The CDR3 DNA follows: TGTGCCAGCAGTTTAAATGGCAACACCGGGGAGCTGTTTTTT.

The J gene is TRBJ2-7, the V gene TRBV5-6; perhaps TRBD2 as D (6 bases). The CDR3 runs to 14 residues. The germline V gene has CDR1 SGHDT and CDR2 YYEEEE. Trimming shortened V by 0 bases and J by 4 bases, and 11 bases separated the two germline ends. In DNA form, the CDR3 reads TGTGCCAGCAGCTTGGCAGGCGGGGATTACGAGCAGTACTTC. Translated, it gives CASSLAGGDYEQYF.

J is TRBJ2-1 and V is TRBV6-5, with unresolved D. The CDR3 has 12 amino acids. Germline lookup yields CDR1 MNHEY and CDR2 SVGAGI. Trimming left V 6 bases short and J 7 bases short, with 10 bases between. CDR3 in amino acids: CASRRSWNEQFF. CDR3 bases: TGTGCCAGCAGGAGGTCTTGGAATGAGCAGTTCTTC.

This clonotype was found once. This chain connects TRBV5-4 to TRBJ2-7; D possibly corresponds to TRBD1 (5 bases). This CDR3 spans 15 amino acids. Germline V gives CDR1 SGHNT, CDR2 YYREEE (reference sequence). Trimming left V 2 bases short and J 3 bases short, with 15 bases between. The CDR3 loop reads CASSFEGVLDYEQYF. Here the CDR3 DNA reads TGTGCCAGCAGCTTTGAAGGGGTTCTCGACTACGAGCAGTACTTC.

The rearrangement joins TRBV27 to TRBJ2-2; D unresolved. There are 14 residues in the CDR3. Germline CDR1 MNHEY, CDR2 SMNVEV (reference sequence). V shed 7 bases and J shed 3 bases, with 12 bases lying between them. CDR3 amino acids: CASNPWPHTGELFF. The CDR3 DNA sequence: TGTGCCAGCAACCCCTGGCCTCACACCGGGGAGCTGTTTTTT.

CDR3 residues: CASSGRQGQETQYF. Here the CDR3 DNA reads TGCGCCAGCAGTGGCCGACAGGGTCAAGAGACCCAGTACTTC. The rearrangement joins TRBV4-1 to TRBJ2-5; 7 nucleotides agree with TRBD1. J gave up 2 bases and V 6 bases, and 6 bases lay outside the gene matches. The length of the CDR3 is 14 residues. CDR1 is MGHRA and CDR2 is YSYEKL in the germline V gene.

The chain joins TRBV2 to TRBJ2-4; TRBD1 matches at 10 bases. J was trimmed by 0 bases and V by 8 bases; bases with no gene match: 19. The CDR3 length is 20 residues. Per germline, CDR1 SNHLY and CDR2 FYNNEI. The CDR3 nucleotides are TGTGCCAGCTCAACCGATGGCGGGACAGGGGTTACCTTAGCCAAAAACATTCAGTACTTC. Amino acids: CASSTDGGTGVTLAKNIQYF.

The chain combines TRBV10-3 with TRBJ2-3; 7 bases are a match to TRBD2. This CDR3 is built from 13 residues. Germline loops: CDR1 ENHRY, CDR2 SYGVKD. With V trimmed by 2 bases and J by 5 bases, 1 base remained unmatched. This CDR3 is CAISEASGDTQYF. Here the CDR3 DNA reads TGTGCCATCAGTGAGGCTAGCGGAGATACGCAGTATTTT.

The chain carries TRBV7-9 and TRBJ1-2; TRBD1 aligns across 7 bases. The CDR3 length is 15 residues. Per germline, CDR1 SEHNR and CDR2 FQNEAQ (reference sequence). V was clipped by 1 base and J by 4 bases; unmatched bases: 6. For the CDR3, the DNA is TGTGCCAGCAGCTTAGTGTGGGGACAGTCCTATGGCTACACCTTC. This encodes CASSLVWGQSYGYTF.

The genes are TRBV27 and TRBJ1-5, with D uncertain. CDR3 length: 13 amino acids. Germline V gives CDR1 MNHEY, CDR2 SMNVEV (reference sequence). The V end lost 6 bases, the J end lost 6 bases, and 12 bases lay between the germline ends. The CDR3 DNA follows: TGTGCCAGCAGCTGGGGAGGCGGTCAGCCCCAGCATTTT. It yields the protein CASSWGGGQPQHF.

The CDR3 protein is CASSFFGGKNIQYF. CDR3 sequence (DNA): TGTGCCAGCAGCTTTTTCGGGGGCAAAAACATTCAGTACTTC. The chain employs TRBV5-4 and TRBJ2-4; tentative D call: TRBD2 (6 bases). Germline V gene data show CDR1 as SGHNT and CDR2 as YYREEE (reference sequence). Between the trimmed V and J ends, which lost 2 bases and 3 bases, there was a span of 9 bases. There are 14 residues in the CDR3.

This chain links TRBV4-1 with TRBJ2-2, with 9 bases fitting TRBD1. The CDR3 sequence is 15 residues long. Trimming at V came to 3 bases and at J to 5 bases, leaving 4 bases not matched to a gene. CDR1 and CDR2 from the germline V gene are MGHRA and YSYEKL. The CDR3 sequence is CASSQTGGWTGELFF. The CDR3 DNA reads as TGCGCCAGCAGCCAGACAGGGGGATGGACCGGGGAGCTGTTTTTT.

This chain connects TRBV12-3 or TRBV12-4 to TRBJ1-4, with D tentatively TRBD1 (6 bases). V shed 4 bases and J shed 7 bases, with 13 bases lying between them. The length of the CDR3 is 14 residues. The CDR3, as DNA: TGTGCCAGCAGTTCGGACAGCCGCGGTGAAAAACTGTTTTTT. Its translation is CASSSDSRGEKLFF.

The genes are TRBV12-3 or TRBV12-4 and TRBJ2-3; a possible D gene is TRBD2 (5 bases). The V and J ends lost 7 bases and 0 bases respectively, with 14 bases between them. This CDR3 contains 15 residues. The CDR3 DNA follows: TGTGCCAGCATGGGTAGCGATTCTAGCACAGATACGCAGTATTTT. Its translation: CASMGSDSSTDTQYF.

On this clonotype itself: The junction shows a germline mismatch at one end, possibly a read error. V and J are TRBV19 and TRBJ1-4; D is perhaps TRBD1 (6 bases). In germline, CDR1 is LNHDA, CDR2 SQIVND (reference sequence). CDR3 length equals 14 residues. As DNA, the CDR3 is TGTACCAGTAGTATAGGTACAGGGTATGAAAAACTGTTTTTT. This gives the protein CTSSIGTGYEKLFF.

The genes are TRBV29-1 and TRBJ1-1; a weak D match, TRBD1 (5 bases). The CDR3 length is 12 residues. Germline V gives CDR1 SQVTM, CDR2 ANQGSEA. CDR3 DNA: TGCAGTGTCCGGGGCGAACCCACTGAAGCTTTCTTT. It specifies CSVRGEPTEAFF.

The chain employs TRBV6-5 and TRBJ1-1; D unresolved. With 2 bases removed from V and 3 bases from J, the gap between germline ends came to 7 bases. The germline gives CDR1 MNHEY, CDR2 SVGAGI. The CDR3 spans 13 residues. The CDR3 sequence is CASSYTAYTEAFF. Written as DNA, the CDR3 is TGTGCCAGCAGTTACACGGCCTACACTGAAGCTTTCTTT.

The rearrangement links TRBV7-6 to TRBJ2-2; TRBD1 or TRBD2 may be the D gene (6 bases each). The CDR3 runs 17 residues. Deletions cut 5 bases from V and 5 bases from J, with 21 bases between. The germline V gene encodes CDR1 SGHVS and CDR2 FNYEAQ. The CDR3, as DNA: TGTGCCAGCAGCGACAGGCGGGACTCCGCGGGGACCGGGGAGCTGTTTTTT. Residues: CASSDRRDSAGTGELFF.

The V gene is TRBV24-1, the J gene TRBJ2-5; perhaps TRBD1 as D (5 bases). Germline CDR1 is KGHDR and CDR2 is SFDVKD. Trimming took 10 bases from V and 0 from J, leaving 17 bases between them. The CDR3 contains 15 residues. The CDR3 protein is CATAGKAGYQETQYF. The CDR3 nucleotides read TGTGCCACGGCCGGAAAGGCAGGGTACCAAGAGACCCAGTACTTC.